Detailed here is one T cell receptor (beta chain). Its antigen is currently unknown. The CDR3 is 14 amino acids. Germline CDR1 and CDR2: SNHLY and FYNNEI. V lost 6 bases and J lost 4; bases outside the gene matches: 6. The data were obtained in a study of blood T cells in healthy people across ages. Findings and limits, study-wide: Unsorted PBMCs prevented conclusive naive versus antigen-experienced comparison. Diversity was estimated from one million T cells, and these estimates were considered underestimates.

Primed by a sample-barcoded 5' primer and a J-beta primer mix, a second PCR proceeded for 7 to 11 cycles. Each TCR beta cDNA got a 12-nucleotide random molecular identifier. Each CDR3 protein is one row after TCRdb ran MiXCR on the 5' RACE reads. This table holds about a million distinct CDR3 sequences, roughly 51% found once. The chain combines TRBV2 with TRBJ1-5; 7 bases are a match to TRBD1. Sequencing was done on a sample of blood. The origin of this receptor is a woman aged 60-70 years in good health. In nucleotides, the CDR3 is TGTGCCAGCAGCAAACAGGGGAATAATCAGCCCCAGCATTTT. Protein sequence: CASSKQGNNQPQHF. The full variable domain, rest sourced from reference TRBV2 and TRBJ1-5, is EPEVTQTPSHQVTQMGQEVILRCVPISNHLYFYWYRQILGQKVEFLVSFYNNEISEKSEIFDDQFSVERPDGSNFTLKIRSTKLEDSAMYFCASSKQGNNQPQHFGDGTRLSIL.